The entry below gives a single T cell receptor beta chain sequence along with its context. The sample is drawn from a study of T cells in Graves' hyperthyroidism and ophthalmopathy. This CDR3 is built from 11 residues. Germline lookup yields CDR1 LNHDA and CDR2 SQIVND (reference sequence). The V segment lost 10 bases and the J segment 8 bases; nucleotides outside the gene matches: 7. It was RNA transcripts that yielded the amplified TCR beta CDR3 regions. HTBI primers drove first-round RT-PCR of the TCR CDR3. MiXCR was run by TCRdb on the multiplex PCR reads, yielding one entry per CDR3 protein. The sample holds 750,000 to 900,000 distinct CDR3 sequences, around 38% seen once.

This TCR was sampled from a man aged 18 to 30 with Graves' hyperthyroidism. The sample consisted of blood. The rearrangement uses TRBV19 and TRBJ1-2; 7 positions agree with TRBD1. The CDR3 sequence is CAIRQGLGYTF. The CDR3 nucleotides read TGTGCCATCCGACAGGGTCTGGGCTACACCTTC. Drawing the rest from reference TRBV19 and TRBJ1-2, the complete variable domain is DGGITQSPKYLFRKEGQNVTLSCEQNLNHDAMYWYRQDPGQGLRLIYYSQIVNDFQKGDIAEGYSVSREKKESFPLTVTSAQKNPTAFYLCAIRQGLGYTFGSGTRLTVV.